Listed here are 22 T cell receptor beta chains from one sample, sequenced in a study of blood T cell repertoires in COVID-19 (TCRdb year 2020). Preparation of the library involved the immunoSEQ multiplex PCR assay. TCRdb limited this immuneACCESS table to in-frame rearrangements with V and J called. A share of clones is missing; checked studies link under half to unresolved V genes, and the rest is unexplained. For this sample there are 300,000 or so clones; roughly 86% appear just once. Around 1.5% of the sample lies in the top ten. Sequencing was performed on peripheral blood. The receptors come from a woman in her 50s with acute or convalescent COVID-19.

The table lists this clone with a count of one. The J gene is TRBJ2-1, the V gene TRBV24-1, with TRBD2 matching over 10 bases. The CDR3 has 16 residues. Germline V gene data show CDR1 as KGHDR and CDR2 as SFDVKD. The V segment lost 0 bases and the J segment 9 bases; nucleotides outside the gene matches: 7. This chain's CDR3 is CATSDLWLAGDGEQFF. Written as DNA, the CDR3 is TGTGCCACCAGTGATTTGTGGCTAGCGGGAGACGGTGAGCAGTTCTTC.

The chain has TRBV16 and TRBJ2-1; maybe TRBD1 (6 bases). There are 14 residues in the CDR3. Trimming shortened V by 0 bases and J by 9 bases, and 12 bases separated the two germline ends. Germline lookup yields CDR1 KGHSY and CDR2 FQNENV. CDR3 amino acids: CASSQSIGGFEQFF. The CDR3 nucleotides read TGTGCCAGCAGCCAATCGATAGGGGGATTTGAGCAGTTCTTC.

In this sample, this clone turned up once. The chain combines TRBV5-1 with TRBJ2-1; D remains ambiguous. The CDR3 has 11 residues. Germline V lookup: CDR1 SGHRS, CDR2 YFSETQ. V was pared by 2 bases and J by 9 bases, with 6 bases between. The CDR3 loop reads CASSFRGEQFF. The CDR3 nucleotides read TGCGCCAGCAGCTTCCGAGGTGAGCAGTTCTTC.

The V gene is TRBV7-2, the J gene TRBJ1-2; tentatively, D is TRBD1 (6 bases). The germline V gene has CDR1 SGHTA and CDR2 FQGNSA. The CDR3 totals 13 residues. Trimming shortened V by 0 bases and J by 8 bases, and 10 bases separated the two germline ends. The CDR3 nucleotides read TGTGCCAGCAGCTTAGCTACAGGGAGCGGCTACACCTTC. This sequence encodes CASSLATGSGYTF.

The genes are TRBV27 and TRBJ1-6, with unresolved D. Trimming took 5 bases from V and 10 from J, leaving 15 bases between them. CDR1 and CDR2 (germline): MNHEY, SMNVEV (reference sequence). This CDR3 is 14 amino acids long. CDR3 DNA: TGTGCCAGCAGTAGCCCGGGAGACCGGTCACCCCTCCACTTT. It yields the protein CASSSPGDRSPLHF.

The chain recombines TRBV19 with TRBJ1-5, with TRBD1 matching 12 bases. With 7 bases clipped from V and 7 bases from J, the junction kept 14 bases outside the gene matches. CDR3 size: 17 residues. Looked up from germline, CDR1 is LNHDA and CDR2 is SQIVND (reference sequence). The CDR3 reads CASKPHPGQGAKQPQHF. DNA for the CDR3: TGTGCCAGTAAACCTCATCCGGGACAGGGGGCAAAACAGCCCCAGCATTTT.

The CDR3 loop reads CASSQVQDTEAFF. The CDR3 coding sequence is TGCGCCAGCAGCCAAGTGCAGGACACTGAAGCTTTCTTT. This rearrangement joins TRBV4-1 to TRBJ1-1; D is ambiguous. The V gene lost 1 base and the J gene lost 3 bases, with 6 bases spanning the gap. This CDR3 has 13 amino acids. Germline CDR1 MGHRA, CDR2 YSYEKL.

This clone was detected a few times. The chain carries TRBV4-3 and TRBJ2-3; 12 positions match TRBD2. The CDR3 is 18 amino acids. Trimming at V came to 4 bases and at J to 4 bases, leaving 12 bases not matched to a gene. The germline V gene has CDR1 LGHNA and CDR2 YSLEER. The CDR3: CASSRGLAGYVTADTQYF. DNA for the CDR3: TGCGCCAGCAGCCGCGGACTAGCGGGATACGTAACCGCAGATACGCAGTATTTT.

This clone was seen once. This chain uses TRBV7-9 with TRBJ2-4; 10 bases line up with TRBD1. Germline trimming cut 5 bases from V and 7 bases from J; bases unmatched to any gene: 14. The CDR3 runs 17 residues. Germline V gene lookup returns CDR1 SEHNR and CDR2 FQNEAQ (reference sequence). The chain's CDR3 is CASSIKKTGTGDNIQYF. Written as DNA, the CDR3 is TGTGCCAGCAGCATAAAAAAAACCGGGACAGGGGACAACATTCAGTACTTC.

The chain recombines TRBV5-6 with TRBJ2-2; 8 positions match TRBD1. V shed 0 bases and J 5 bases; nucleotides not matched to a gene: 6. Looked up from germline, CDR1 is SGHDT and CDR2 is YYEEEE. The CDR3 has 16 residues. This chain's CDR3 is CASSLVLDRETGELFF. Here the CDR3 DNA reads TGTGCCAGCAGCTTGGTCTTGGACAGGGAAACCGGGGAGCTGTTTTTT.

This chain connects TRBV7-2 to TRBJ1-1; D is unclear. Per the germline V gene, CDR1 is SGHTA and CDR2 is FQGNSA. Trimming stripped 2 bases from V and 0 bases from J, with 4 bases between. The CDR3 sequence is 13 residues long. The chain's CDR3 is CASSLTVNTEAFF. The DNA of the CDR3 is TGTGCCAGCAGCTTAACAGTGAACACTGAAGCTTTCTTT.

This chain links TRBV24-1 with TRBJ2-7, with TRBD1 matching over 11 bases. The junction had 7 bases not matched to a gene; V was cut back by 9 bases and J by 4 bases. CDR1 is KGHDR and CDR2 is SFDVKD in the germline V gene. This CDR3 is built from 14 residues. This CDR3 is CATQGQGASYEQYF. In nucleotides, the CDR3 is TGTGCCACCCAAGGACAGGGGGCATCGTACGAGCAGTACTTC.

This clone has a handful of counts. The DNA for the CDR3 is TGTGCCAGCACCTCCGCCCAGGGCGGGAACACTGAAGCTTTCTTT. Translating it yields CASTSAQGGNTEAFF. The chain uses TRBV28 and TRBJ1-1; D is possibly TRBD1 (5 bases). This CDR3 is built from 15 residues. From germline, CDR1 is MDHEN and CDR2 SYDVKM. V shed 7 bases and J shed 1 base, with 16 bases lying between them.

This clone was recorded a few times. This chain uses TRBV27 with TRBJ1-5; 11 bases line up with TRBD1. V was pared by 5 bases and J by 6 bases, with 6 bases of the junction left unmatched. Germline CDR1 MNHEY, CDR2 SMNVEV (reference sequence). CDR3 length: 15 residues. The CDR3 protein is CASSPKDRGLQPQHF. DNA for the CDR3: TGTGCCAGCAGTCCCAAGGACAGGGGGCTTCAGCCCCAGCATTTT.

In DNA, the CDR3 is TGTGCCAGCAGCTTTTCTGGCGGGAGTTCCTACAATGAGCAGTTCTTC. Translation gives CASSFSGGSSYNEQFF. The V and J genes are TRBV5-6 and TRBJ2-1; 7 nucleotides line up with TRBD2. Looked up from germline, CDR1 is SGHDT and CDR2 is YYEEEE. CDR3 length: 16 amino acids. V gave up 2 bases and J gave up 1 base; unmatched junction bases: 6.

The table lists this clone with a few counts. This sequence joins TRBV7-2 and TRBJ2-7; tentatively, D is TRBD1 (6 bases). Germline CDR1 SGHTA, CDR2 FQGNSA. Trimming took 5 bases from V and 0 from J, leaving 17 bases between them. This CDR3 is 16 amino acids long. The CDR3 spells CASSPPGTPSSYEQYF. Here the CDR3 DNA reads TGTGCCAGCAGCCCTCCCGGGACACCAAGCTCCTACGAGCAGTACTTC.

The chain has TRBV30 and TRBJ2-7, with a possible D match to TRBD1 (5 bases). Trimming cost V 8 bases and J 3 bases, with 14 bases left between them. Per the germline V gene, CDR1 is GTSNPN and CDR2 is SVGIG (reference sequence). The CDR3 is 12 amino acids. CDR3 bases: TGTGCCAGACAAGTGGGGCTCTACGAGCAGTACTTC. Protein product: CARQVGLYEQYF.

V is TRBV7-9 and J is TRBJ2-3; possibly TRBD2 for D (6 bases). Germline CDR1 SEHNR, CDR2 FQNEAQ (reference sequence). Deletions cut 5 bases from V and 1 base from J, with 13 bases between. This CDR3 is built from 15 residues. In DNA form, the CDR3 reads TGTGCCAGCAGCCTCAGGGAGGCGGGCACAGATACGCAGTATTTT. Amino acid sequence: CASSLREAGTDTQYF. The full variable domain, with the rest looked up from reference TRBV7-9 and TRBJ2-3, is DTGVSQNPRHKITKRGQNVTFRCDPISEHNRLYWYRQTLGQGPEFLTYFQNEAQLEKSRLLSDRFSAERPKGSFSTLEIQRTEQGDSAMYLCASSLREAGTDTQYFGPGTRLTVL.

The chain employs TRBV4-1 and TRBJ2-7; 8 bases are a match to TRBD1. The trim removed 4 bases at V and 0 bases at J, leaving 8 bases unmatched. This CDR3 contains 16 residues. Germline loops: CDR1 MGHRA, CDR2 YSYEKL. The CDR3: CASSRDRGSNSYEQYF. The CDR3 nucleotides are TGCGCCAGCAGCCGAGACAGGGGTAGTAACTCCTACGAGCAGTACTTC.

The gene calls are TRBV28 and TRBJ1-5, with TRBD1 as a possible D gene (5 bases). Trimming removed 6 bases from V and 4 bases from J, with 13 bases in between. The germline CDR1 and CDR2 sequences are MDHEN and SYDVKM. This CDR3 has 14 residues. In DNA form, the CDR3 reads TGTGCCAGCAGCCATTTCAACAGGAATCAGCCCCAGCATTTT. Residues: CASSHFNRNQPQHF.

In this sample, this clone turned up a few times. The chain has TRBV9 and TRBJ1-1; possible D gene TRBD1, 6 bases. This CDR3 contains 15 residues. V lost 2 bases and J lost 0, with 11 bases in between. Germline V lookup: CDR1 SGDLS, CDR2 YYNGEE. The CDR3 reads CASSVQTGMNTEAFF. CDR3 sequence (DNA): TGTGCCAGCAGCGTCCAGACAGGTATGAACACTGAAGCTTTCTTT.

This clone was seen just once. The chain links TRBV7-2 to TRBJ2-2; the match to TRBD1 covers 8 bases. The CDR3 spans 18 residues. Germline values: CDR1 SGHTA, CDR2 FQGNSA. Trimming removed 3 bases from V and 5 bases from J; junction bases left unmatched: 14. CDR3 in DNA: TGTGCCAGCAGCTTCAGCAGGGGGCGCGGCGGGTGGACCGGGGAGCTGTTTTTT. Its translation: CASSFSRGRGGWTGELFF.